The T cell receptor beta chain under discussion was sequenced for a study of shared clonotypes between healthy human individuals. Points on this clone: Within the sample, other DNA sequences also encode this same CDR3.

Germline V lookup: CDR1 KGHSH, CDR2 LQKENI. The CDR3 consists of 13 residues. Trimming removed 2 bases at V and 1 base at J, with 5 bases between. The protocol was immunoSEQ multiplex PCR, while the TCRdb copy is restricted to in-frame clones and leaves out a portion. Of nearly 1,000,000 clones in the sample, about three quarters are singletons; the top ten hold roughly 1.5%. J is TRBJ1-1 and V is TRBV18; D remains unclear. The material sequenced was memory CD4+ T cells sorted from blood. Subset defined: CD45RA-negative fraction. This sequence originates from a young man in good health. The CDR3 is CASSPDQNTEAFF. DNA of the CDR3: TGTGCCAGCTCACCAGATCAGAACACTGAAGCTTTCTTT.